The rows below give T cell receptor beta chains drawn from one sample of a study of blood T cell repertoires in COVID-19. Using immunoSEQ multiplex PCR, the repertoire was profiled, and TCRdb retains in-frame clones only, with some absent. The sample lists over 200,000 clones; 65% to 90% were seen once. Sequencing was performed on peripheral blood. These receptors were taken from a human donor in a cohort sampled during active COVID-19. Both conserved end residues are part of each CDR3. D genes are given only for firm matches. Part of the rows lack a size; the others show once, few, many or a class for expanded clones.

j_call cdr3_length d_call v_call clone_size cdr3_nt cdr3_aa
TRBJ1-1 14 - TRBV20-1 - TGCAGTGCTAGTCCTCCGGGGATTGGAACTGAAGCTTTCTTT CSASPPGIGTEAFF
TRBJ2-6 15 - TRBV28 - TGTGCCAGCACCCACCCCACCCCCGGGACTCCCTTCTTGACTTTC CASTHPTPGTPFLTF
TRBJ2-7 13 - TRBV4-2 - TGTGCCAGCAGCCAAGACCTGAGCTACGAGCAGTACTTC CASSQDLSYEQYF
TRBJ2-7 14 TRBD1 TRBV28 few TGTGCCAGCAGTCAGGACAGGAGTTCCTACGAGCAGTACTTC CASSQDRSSYEQYF
TRBJ1-2 16 - TRBV14 - TGTGCCAGCAGCCAAGAGTTCTCGGACAGAATCCATGGCTACACCTTC CASSQEFSDRIHGYTF
TRBJ1-2 13 TRBD1 TRBV28 - TGTGCCAGCAGACCTGACAGGGAGCGTGGCTACACCTTC CASRPDRERGYTF
TRBJ1-1 15 - TRBV7-2 - TGTGCCAGCAGCATACCCGGGACAAGGAACACTGAAGCTTTCTTT CASSIPGTRNTEAFF
TRBJ1-4 17 - TRBV4-1 - TGCGCCAGCAGCCCCCACCCCCAGGGGCAAACTAATGAAAAACTGTTTTTT CASSPHPQGQTNEKLFF
TRBJ1-2 15 TRBD1 TRBV7-2 - TGTGCCAGCAGCTTAGGGGACAGGGGGCTGAGGGGCTACACCTTC CASSLGDRGLRGYTF
TRBJ2-6 13 - TRBV29-1 - TGCAGCGTCCAGGCTTCTGGGGCCAACGTCCTGACTTTC CSVQASGANVLTF
TRBJ1-2 14 TRBD1 TRBV27 few TGTGCCAGCAGTTCGTACAGGGGTAACTATGGCTACACCTTC CASSSYRGNYGYTF
TRBJ2-7 14 - TRBV7-8 - TGTGCCAGCAGCCTAGCCGGTTTAGGGAGGGAGCAGTACTTC CASSLAGLGREQYF
TRBJ2-1 16 TRBD2 TRBV9 few TGTGCCAGCAGCGTAGAAACAGCGGGAGGGTACAATGAGCAGTTCTTC CASSVETAGGYNEQFF
TRBJ1-5 15 - TRBV24-1 - TGTGCCACCAGTGATTCGCAGTGGAGCAATCAGCCCCAGCATTTT CATSDSQWSNQPQHF
TRBJ1-5 16 TRBD1 TRBV27 once TGTGCCAGCAGTTTATTAGGGACAGGGAGCAATCAGCCCCAGCATTTT CASSLLGTGSNQPQHF